Listed below are T cell receptor beta chains from one sample, sequenced in a study of blood T cell repertoires in COVID-19. Data came from immunoSEQ multiplex PCR; TCRdb stores just in-frame clones and leaves some out. The table records roughly 200,000 clones, about 88% of them present only once. Sequenced material: peripheral blood. The receptors shown here come from a man aged 35 to 55 with active or convalescent COVID-19. CDR3s include the opening cysteine and the closing phenylalanine or tryptophan. The order of the fields is J gene, clone size, D gene, V gene, CDR3 protein, CDR3 DNA. D genes are given only for firm matches. Rows may omit the clone size; those that give it use once, few, many or a size class.

>TRBJ2-2|once|-|TRBV7-2
CASSLGLRGPHTGELFF
TGTGCCAGCAGCTTAGGTCTGCGGGGCCCGCACACCGGGGAGCTGTTTTTT
>TRBJ2-7|-|-|TRBV6-5
CASSIGLWGYEQYF
TGTGCCAGCAGTATAGGACTATGGGGCTACGAGCAGTACTTC
>TRBJ2-2|-|-|TRBV5-5
CASSFWGGSGELFF
TGTGCCAGCAGCTTTTGGGGGGGCTCCGGGGAGCTGTTTTTT
>TRBJ1-2|once|-|TRBV19
CASSMYSNYGYTF
TGTGCCAGTAGTATGTACAGTAACTATGGCTACACCTTC
>TRBJ2-3|-|TRBD2|TRBV7-3
CASSPGTSGTDTQYF
TGTGCCAGCAGCCCGGGGACTAGCGGGACAGATACGCAGTATTTT
>TRBJ2-5|-|TRBD2|TRBV13
CASSPPSRGGQETQYF
TGTGCCAGCAGCCCCCCCAGTCGGGGGGGCCAAGAGACCCAGTACTTC
>TRBJ1-4|-|-|TRBV18
CASSPLQGLNEKLFF
TGTGCCAGCTCACCCCTACAGGGCCTTAATGAAAAACTGTTTTTT
>TRBJ2-7|-|-|TRBV5-8
CASSLPSGGQKYF
TGTGCCAGCAGCTTGCCCAGCGGGGGACAGAAGTACTTC
>TRBJ2-5|-|TRBD1|TRBV30
CAWGGQAEETQYF
TGTGCCTGGGGGGGACAGGCCGAAGAGACCCAGTACTTC
>TRBJ1-3|-|-|TRBV19
CAVRGLSGNTIYF
TGTGCCGTACGAGGTCTCTCTGGAAACACCATATATTTT
>TRBJ1-6|few|-|TRBV5-4
CASSLALGTQLNSPLHF
TGTGCCAGCAGCTTGGCCTTGGGCACGCAGCTTAATTCACCCCTCCACTTT
>TRBJ2-2|-|TRBD1|TRBV4-1
CASSQVGQQNTGELFF
TGCGCCAGCAGCCAAGTGGGACAGCAGAACACCGGGGAGCTGTTTTTT
>TRBJ1-1|-|-|TRBV30
CAWSVLGGGIGAFF
TGTGCCTGGAGTGTGTTGGGTGGGGGGATTGGAGCTTTCTTT
>TRBJ1-4|once|TRBD1|TRBV5-1
CASSLGTGVEKLFF
TGCGCCAGCAGCTTGGGGACAGGGGTAGAAAAACTGTTTTTT
>TRBJ2-7|-|TRBD2|TRBV5-4
CASSLTSGGASEQYF
TGTGCCAGCAGCTTAACTAGCGGGGGGGCCAGCGAGCAGTACTTC
>TRBJ1-6|-|-|TRBV6-2/TRBV6-3
CASSYSSQGGYSPLHF
TGTGCCAGCAGTTACTCATCTCAGGGAGGCTATTCACCCCTCCACTTT
>TRBJ2-7|-|-|TRBV4-3
CASSQDRYYEQYF
TGCGCCAGCAGCCAAGACCGGTACTACGAGCAGTACTTC
>TRBJ1-4|-|TRBD1|TRBV5-8
CASSQGQYNEKLFF
TGTGCCAGCAGCCAGGGACAGTACAATGAAAAACTGTTTTTT
>TRBJ2-7|-|TRBD1|TRBV28
CASRTDRGPSYEQYF
TGTGCCAGCAGGACAGACAGGGGTCCTTCCTACGAGCAGTACTTC
>TRBJ2-4|-|TRBD1|TRBV6-2/TRBV6-3
CASSWGQFLAKNIQYF
TGTGCCAGCAGTTGGGGACAGTTTTTAGCCAAAAACATTCAGTACTTC
>TRBJ2-3|-|-|TRBV5-4
CASSLQTDTQYF
TGTGCCAGCAGCTTGCAAACAGATACGCAGTATTTT
>TRBJ1-2|-|-|TRBV28
CASSNTGTLNYGYTF
TGTGCCAGCAGTAACACCGGGACATTAAACTATGGCTACACCTTC
>TRBJ1-3|-|TRBD1|TRBV19
CASRPDGTVRNTIYF
TGTGCCAGTAGACCCGACGGGACAGTGAGAAACACCATATATTTT
>TRBJ1-1|few|TRBD1|TRBV5-6
CASSLGTGRPNTEAFF
TGTGCCAGCAGCTTGGGGACAGGGAGGCCGAACACTGAAGCTTTCTTT
>TRBJ2-3|-|TRBD2|TRBV9
CASSARWTSGGSGNTQYF
TGTGCCAGCAGCGCCCGATGGACTAGCGGGGGCTCCGGGAATACGCAGTATTTT
>TRBJ2-3|-|-|TRBV7-3
CASSVGGTDTQYF
TGTGCCAGCAGCGTAGGGGGCACAGATACGCAGTATTTT
>TRBJ1-1|once|-|TRBV6-5
CASSRGGAMNTEAFF
TGTGCCAGCAGCCGTGGGGGGGCGATGAACACTGAAGCTTTCTTT
>TRBJ2-1|-|TRBD2|TRBV3-1/TRBV3-2
CASSRSGGENYNEQFF
TGTGCCAGCAGCCGCTCCGGGGGGGAAAACTACAATGAGCAGTTCTTC
>TRBJ2-7|few|-|TRBV5-4
CASSLQGRAGIEQYF
TGTGCCAGCAGCTTGCAAGGCCGTGCAGGAATAGAGCAGTACTTC
>TRBJ2-7|once|TRBD1|TRBV30
CAWSVFRGHEQYF
TGTGCCTGGAGTGTTTTCAGGGGGCACGAGCAGTACTTC
>TRBJ1-2|-|-|TRBV21-1
CASSSDKVNRQGFDGYTF
TGTGCCAGCAGCAGTGATAAGGTCAACAGGCAAGGGTTCGATGGCTACACCTTC